The table lists the clone carrying this T cell receptor beta chain with a few counts. The antigen remains unidentified. This record belongs to a study of blood T cells in healthy people across ages. The study's findings and limits: Donor CMV status was unknown, possibly confounding expanded clonotype changes. The diversity estimates, figures obtained from one million T cells, were considered underestimates.

The CDR3 spans 15 residues. Germline V gene data show CDR1 as MRHNA and CDR2 as SNTAGT. V shed 6 bases and J shed 5 bases, with 20 bases lying between them. Using a J-beta primer mix together with a sample-barcoded 5' primer, a second PCR was run for about 6 to 12 cycles. TCRdb reanalysed the 5' RACE reads using MiXCR and keeps one entry per CDR3 protein. The table records about 770,000 distinct CDR3 sequences, approximately 44% of them present only once. The clonotype originates from a man between 60 and 75 years old in good health. Material: blood. This sequence joins TRBV6-4 and TRBJ2-7; weak D call: TRBD2 (6 bases). Here the CDR3 DNA reads TGTGCCAGCAGCCGCGAACGTGGGGGGACCCACGAGCAGTACTTC. Amino acids: CASSRERGGTHEQYF.